In its sample, the clone carrying this T cell receptor (beta chain) was seen many times. Its antigen is undetermined. The study tagged each TCR cDNA molecule with a unique molecular identifier. MiXCR, run by TCRdb on the 5' RACE reads, gives a single entry per CDR3 protein. The sample has nearly 11,000 distinct CDR3 sequences; over 4.5% are singletons. The CDR3 sequence is 15 residues long. Germline values: CDR1 DFQATT, CDR2 SNEGSKA (reference sequence). V was clipped by 6 bases and J by 1 base; unmatched bases: 9. The time point: sample taken at primary tumor resection. The input material, whole RNA from tumor, nontumor lung or frozen PBMC, was sequenced unsorted. The sample originates from a study of spatial heterogeneity in lung cancer. Study observations and caveats: The estimate shows that only roughly 7% of tumor T cells were covered for alpha and around 14% for beta chains. Intratumoral expanded alpha and beta TCR counts were found to track tumor mutation counts. Tracking of ubiquitous and regional nonsynonymous mutations by counts of ubiquitous and regional expanded TCRs, respectively, was seen.

This rearrangement joins TRBV20-1 to TRBJ2-4; 7 bases agree with TRBD1. The source was lung tumor tissue, collected at surgery. This TCR was sampled from a male donor with early-stage non-small cell lung cancer. This CDR3 is CSARQGEGAKNIQYF. The CDR3 nucleotides are TGCAGTGCCCGACAGGGTGAGGGTGCCAAAAACATTCAGTACTTC.